This T cell receptor (beta chain) was profiled in a study of T-cell memory formation after mild COVID-19. At the level of the study: Clusters of TCRs were largely donor specific. Regarding the study as a whole: Later expanders leaned CD4+, whereas day 15 to 85 contracting clones were balanced CD4/CD8.

Germline CDR1 is SGHRS and CDR2 is YFSETQ. Trimming stripped 3 bases from V and 5 bases from J, with 12 bases between. The CDR3 runs 14 residues. TCRdb fed the 5' RACE reads into MiXCR, producing one record per CDR3 protein. The sample carries roughly 370,000 distinct CDR3 sequences, 16% recorded once. This clonotype was counted at least ten times. Antigen specificity is unknown. The chain is built from TRBV5-1 and TRBJ2-1, with a weak D call TRBD1 (6 bases). The source of this sequence is a man between 18 and 29 years old who had mild COVID-19 (a few samples of this study predate the infection). Cell type and time point are not known. The sample consisted of PBMCs or a T cell subset sorted from them (not recorded which). The CDR3 coding sequence is TGCGCCAGCAGCTCGGACAGACCAAACAATGAGCAGTTCTTC. As protein: CASSSDRPNNEQFF.